This T cell receptor (beta chain) is drawn from a study of beta chain features in type 1 diabetes. V shed 6 bases, J shed 1 base, and the junction held 3 bases outside the gene matches. The V gene's germline CDR1 is MGHRA and CDR2 YSYEKL. The CDR3 is made up of 15 amino acids. As regards this clone: Its target is not known.

Study-level results: More deletions and fewer insertions at VDJ junctions were seen in type 1 diabetes patients.

Sorting of CD4+ naive, central memory, regulatory and stem cell-like memory cells was performed via CD45RO/CCR7/CD25/CD127/CD95/CD27. Expressed TCRB transcripts were sequenced because the entire RNA isolate underwent reverse transcription. This table comes from immunoSEQ multiplex PCR, and its TCRdb copy is limited to in-frame clones, with some not included. The sample holds about 340,000 clones, around 7.6% seen once. The specimen sequenced was central memory CD4+ T cells from blood. The receptor was derived from a young woman in good health. The chain employs TRBV4-1 and TRBJ2-2; the match to TRBD2 covers 9 bases. The CDR3 here is CASSHSGRNTGELFF. CDR3 nucleotide sequence: TGCGCCAGCAGTCATAGCGGGAGGAACACCGGGGAGCTGTTTTTT.